Following are 3 T cell receptor beta chains from one sample sequenced in a study of cytomegalovirus exposure and HLA in healthy donors. The PCR was carried out with 60 Vbeta primers and 13 Jbeta primers. Some clones are missing from TCRdb's copy, which holds only in-frame ones; the method was immunoSEQ multiplex PCR. The sample includes 70,000 or so clones. Sequenced: PBMCs. The receptors originated from a man between 35 and 55 years old in good health and CMV-seronegative.

The chain couples TRBV5-1 to TRBJ1-4; TRBD1 matches 8 bases. The CDR3 totals 14 residues. Germline V CDR1 and CDR2: SGHRS, YFSETQ. Trimming at V came to 1 base and at J to 8 bases, leaving 4 bases not matched to a gene. The CDR3 sequence is CASSLSGGGEKLFF. CDR3 DNA sequence: TGCGCCAGCAGCTTGTCAGGGGGCGGGGAAAAACTGTTTTTT.

The rearrangement uses TRBV30 and TRBJ2-1; D is unresolved. CDR1 and CDR2 from the germline V gene are GTSNPN and SVGIG (reference sequence). The CDR3 covers 10 residues. Between the trimmed V and J ends, which lost 2 bases and 12 bases, there was a span of 8 bases. The CDR3 spells CAWSLAVQFF. The CDR3 DNA follows: TGTGCCTGGAGTTTGGCGGTGCAGTTCTTC.

This sequence joins TRBV7-6 and TRBJ1-3; 8 nucleotides agree with TRBD1. Germline assignment: CDR1 SGHVS and CDR2 FNYEAQ. The junction had 11 bases not matched to a gene; V was cut back by 5 bases and J by 8 bases. The CDR3 is 15 residues long. The CDR3 is CASSPRTGQGYTIYF. The CDR3 nucleotides read TGTGCCAGCAGCCCCCGGACAGGGCAAGGATACACCATATATTTT.